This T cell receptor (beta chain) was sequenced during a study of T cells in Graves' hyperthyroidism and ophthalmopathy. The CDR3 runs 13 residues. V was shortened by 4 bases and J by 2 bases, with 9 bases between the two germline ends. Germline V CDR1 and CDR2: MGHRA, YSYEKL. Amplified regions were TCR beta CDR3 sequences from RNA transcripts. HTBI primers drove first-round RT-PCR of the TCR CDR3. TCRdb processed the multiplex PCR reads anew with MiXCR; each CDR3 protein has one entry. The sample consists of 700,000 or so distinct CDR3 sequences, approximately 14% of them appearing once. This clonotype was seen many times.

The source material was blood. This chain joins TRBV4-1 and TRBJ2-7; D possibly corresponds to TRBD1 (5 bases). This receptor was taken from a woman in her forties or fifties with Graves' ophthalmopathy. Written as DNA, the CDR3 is TGCGCCAGCAGCCCAGGGCCTGCCTACGAGCAGTACTTC. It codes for CASSPGPAYEQYF.